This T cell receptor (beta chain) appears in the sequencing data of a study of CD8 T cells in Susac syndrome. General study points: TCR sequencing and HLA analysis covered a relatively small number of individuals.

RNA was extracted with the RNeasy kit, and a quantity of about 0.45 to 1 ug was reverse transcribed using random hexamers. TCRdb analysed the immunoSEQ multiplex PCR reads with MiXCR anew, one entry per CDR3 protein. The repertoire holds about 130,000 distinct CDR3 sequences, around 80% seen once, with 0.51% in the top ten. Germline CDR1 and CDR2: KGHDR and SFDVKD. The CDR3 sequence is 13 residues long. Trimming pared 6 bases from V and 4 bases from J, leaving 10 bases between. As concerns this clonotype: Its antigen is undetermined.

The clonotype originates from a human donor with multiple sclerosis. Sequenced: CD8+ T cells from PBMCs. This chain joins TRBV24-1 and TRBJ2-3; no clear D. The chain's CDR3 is CATSWATPDTQYF. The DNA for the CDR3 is TGTGCCACCAGTTGGGCAACCCCAGATACGCAGTATTTT.